One and the same sample provided the 22 T cell receptor beta chains below, sequenced in a study of blood T cell repertoires in COVID-19. Profiling relied on immunoSEQ multiplex PCR, and the TCRdb table lists in-frame clones only, not all of them. The table lists under 200,000 clones, roughly 87% of them singletons. Material for sequencing was peripheral blood. The source of these receptors is a man aged 55 to 70 with active or convalescent COVID-19.

This chain joins TRBV6-6 and TRBJ2-5; 7 bases match TRBD1. Germline CDR1 MNHNY, CDR2 SVGAGI (reference sequence). V lost 2 bases to trimming and J lost 1 base; unmatched junction nucleotides: 4. The CDR3 has 15 residues. The CDR3 nucleotides read TGTGCCAGCAGTTACCGGACAGGAGGCCAAGAGACCCAGTACTTC. Protein product: CASSYRTGGQETQYF.

This chain joins TRBV24-1 and TRBJ2-5, with TRBD1 matching 12 bases. Per germline, CDR1 KGHDR and CDR2 SFDVKD. After removal of 4 bases from V and 3 bases from J, the junction contained 17 bases not matched to a gene. This CDR3 has 20 amino acids. The CDR3 sequence is CATSDLAPGQGAIAKETQYF. CDR3 nucleotide sequence: TGTGCCACCAGTGACCTAGCTCCGGGACAGGGGGCTATAGCCAAAGAGACCCAGTACTTC.

Only one count was recorded for this clone. The genes are TRBV19 and TRBJ2-2, with 10 nucleotides matching TRBD1. Germline V gene sequence: CDR1 LNHDA, CDR2 SQIVND (reference sequence). The CDR3 loop spans 15 amino acids. The J segment lost 10 bases and the V segment lost 3 bases, leaving 8 bases of the junction unmatched. The CDR3: CASSISGTGVMELFF. The CDR3, as DNA: TGTGCCAGTAGTATCTCCGGGACAGGGGTTATGGAGCTGTTTTTT.

This clone was counted a single time. The CDR3 nucleotides read TGTGCCAGCAGTTTATTTCAAGGGGCCTCTGGGGCCAACGTCCTGACTTTC. This sequence encodes CASSLFQGASGANVLTF. The rearrangement uses TRBV27 and TRBJ2-6; the D gene is possibly TRBD1 (5 bases). The CDR3 extends over 17 amino acids. Germline V gene sequence: CDR1 MNHEY, CDR2 SMNVEV (reference sequence). V gave up 1 base and J gave up 0 bases, with 10 bases separating them. The complete variable domain, with remaining parts taken from reference TRBV27 and TRBJ2-6, reads EAQVTQNPRYLITVTGKKLTVTCSQNMNHEYMSWYRQDPGLGLRQIYYSMNVEVTDKGDVPEGYKVSRKEKRNFPLILESPSPNQTSLYFCASSLFQGASGANVLTFGAGSRLTVL.

The chain has TRBV14 and TRBJ1-4, with no clear D. The CDR3 has 14 residues. From germline, CDR1 is SGHDN and CDR2 FVKESK. Trimming took off 0 bases at V and 8 bases at J, with 10 bases between the two ends. This CDR3 is CASSQEPLREKLFF. The DNA for the CDR3 is TGTGCCAGCAGCCAAGAACCGCTAAGAGAAAAACTGTTTTTT.

This clone was seen just once. V is TRBV5-1 and J is TRBJ2-3; D is unresolved. CDR1 and CDR2 (germline): SGHRS, YFSETQ. The CDR3 length is 16 residues. V was trimmed by 2 bases and J by 0 bases, leaving 13 bases between them. CDR3 residues: CASSFVGSSSTDTQYF. Written as DNA, the CDR3 is TGCGCCAGCAGCTTTGTGGGCAGCAGTAGCACAGATACGCAGTATTTT.

V usage is TRBV6-2 or TRBV6-3 and J usage is TRBJ1-2, with TRBD1 matching over 9 bases. CDR3 length equals 14 residues. CDR1 MNHEY and CDR2 SVGEGT come from the germline V gene. Trimming took 5 bases from V and 8 from J; bases not matched to a gene: 9. The CDR3 DNA reads TGTGCCAGCAGTCGCCCCGGGACAGGGCCCGGCTACACCTTC. This encodes CASSRPGTGPGYTF.

The chain recombines TRBV19 with TRBJ2-7; weak D call: TRBD1 (6 bases). The CDR3 runs to 13 residues. Trimming shortened V by 6 bases and J by 0 bases, and 9 bases separated the two germline ends. Germline loops: CDR1 LNHDA, CDR2 SQIVND (reference sequence). The CDR3 DNA reads as TGTGCCAGTAGCCCAGGGGCCTCCTACGAGCAGTACTTC. It is translated as CASSPGASYEQYF.

V and J are TRBV20-1 and TRBJ1-2; D ambiguous. CDR1 DFQATT and CDR2 SNEGSKA come from the germline V gene (reference sequence). Trimming stripped 3 bases from V and 9 bases from J, with 11 bases between. This CDR3 comprises 11 residues. The CDR3 loop is CSASRGSSYTF. The CDR3 DNA sequence: TGCAGTGCTAGCCGAGGGTCGAGCTACACCTTC.

The chain is built from TRBV13 and TRBJ1-6; 10 bases line up with TRBD1. The CDR3 length is 16 residues. Germline lookup yields CDR1 PRHDT and CDR2 FYEKMQ (reference sequence). The trim removed 4 bases at V and 2 bases at J, leaving 2 bases unmatched. This chain's CDR3 is CASSSGTGAYNSPLHF. CDR3 coding DNA: TGTGCCAGCAGCTCAGGGACAGGGGCCTATAATTCACCCCTCCACTTT. The full variable domain, with the rest looked up from reference TRBV13 and TRBJ1-6, is AAGVIQSPRHLIKEKRETATLKCYPIPRHDTVYWYQQGPGQDPQFLISFYEKMQSDKGSIPDRFSAQQFSDYHSELNMSSLELGDSALYFCASSSGTGAYNSPLHFGNGTRLTVT.

The chain links TRBV29-1 to TRBJ1-2; 7 bases are a match to TRBD1. There are 12 residues in the CDR3. Losses at the gene ends were 6 bases for V and 2 bases for J; bases not matched to a gene: 3. Germline CDR1 reads SQVTM; CDR2 reads ANQGSEA. The CDR3 loop is CSVIQGNYGYTF. The DNA of the CDR3 is TGCAGCGTGATACAGGGGAACTATGGCTACACCTTC. Combining the CDR3 with reference TRBV29-1 and TRBJ1-2 gives the whole variable domain SAVISQKPSRDICQRGTSLTIQCQVDSQVTMMFWYRQQPGQSLTLIATANQGSEATYESGFVIDKFPISRPNLTFSTLTVSNMSPEDSSIYLCSVIQGNYGYTFGSGTRLTVV.

Points on this clone: The same CDR3 also results from other DNA sequences found in this sample. The chain employs TRBV2 and TRBJ1-2, with 10 bases that match TRBD1. The germline gives CDR1 SNHLY, CDR2 FYNNEI. V shed 8 bases, J shed 7 bases, and the junction held 4 bases outside the gene matches. The CDR3 covers 12 residues. The CDR3: CASRQGARGYTF. Written as DNA, the CDR3 is TGTGCCAGCCGACAGGGGGCGCGTGGCTACACCTTC.

This clone was found once. The rearrangement joins TRBV6-5 to TRBJ1-6, with 9 bases fitting TRBD1. With V trimmed by 6 bases and J by 6 bases, 6 bases remained unmatched. This CDR3 contains 15 residues. CDR1 is MNHEY, CDR2 SVGAGI, per germline. The CDR3 reads CASRSRTGANSPLHF. In DNA, the CDR3 is TGTGCCAGCAGGTCCCGGACAGGGGCTAATTCACCCCTCCACTTT.

On this clone: The identical CDR3 is also encoded by other nucleotide sequences in the sample. The chain couples TRBV5-1 to TRBJ1-3; weak D call: TRBD1 (6 bases). The V gene lost 5 bases and the J gene lost 0 bases, with 9 bases spanning the gap. CDR1 is SGHRS, CDR2 YFSETQ, per germline. There are 14 residues in the CDR3. CDR3 in DNA: TGCGCCAGCAGTCCGGACAGCTCTGGAAACACCATATATTTT. This encodes CASSPDSSGNTIYF.

V and J are TRBV3-1 (or the pseudogene TRBV3-2) and TRBJ2-2; D is unclear. Germline V gene lookup returns CDR1 LGHDT and CDR2 YNNKEL (reference sequence). The CDR3 is 15 residues long. The V and J ends lost 3 bases and 8 bases respectively, with 16 bases between them. The CDR3 DNA follows: TGTGCCAGCAGCCATCGCGACTCATTCGGAGGGGAGCTGTTTTTT. Translating it yields CASSHRDSFGGELFF.

Comments on this clone: In the same sample, other DNA sequences code for this CDR3. The rearrangement links TRBV5-5 to TRBJ2-5, with TRBD2 matching 11 bases. Trimming cost V 4 bases and J 4 bases; bases outside gene matches: 3. The CDR3 length is 14 residues. Germline V lookup: CDR1 SGHKS, CDR2 YYEKEE (reference sequence). In DNA, the CDR3 is TGTGCCAGCAGCGATACTAGCGGGGGAGAGACCCAGTACTTC. Translating it yields CASSDTSGGETQYF.

The V gene is TRBV5-6, the J gene TRBJ2-3; 12 nucleotides match TRBD1. With 2 bases clipped from V and 5 bases from J, the junction kept 6 bases outside the gene matches. The CDR3 is made up of 16 amino acids. Germline lookup yields CDR1 SGHDT and CDR2 YYEEEE. CDR3 sequence (DNA): TGTGCCAGCAGCTTCGGGACAGGGGGCTTCGGAGATACGCAGTATTTT. Translating gives CASSFGTGGFGDTQYF.

This chain links TRBV7-3 with TRBJ2-3; 7 nucleotides line up with TRBD2. CDR3 length: 15 amino acids. The germline V gene encodes CDR1 SGHTA and CDR2 FQGTGA. Trimming took 5 bases from V and 2 from J; bases not matched to a gene: 7. The CDR3 spells CASSITGGYTDTQYF. CDR3 sequence (DNA): TGTGCCAGCAGCATCACGGGGGGATACACAGATACGCAGTATTTT.

V usage is TRBV4-2 and J usage is TRBJ1-1; no firm D call. Trimming shortened V by 0 bases and J by 2 bases, and 10 bases separated the two germline ends. CDR3 length: 15 amino acids. Germline V gene lookup returns CDR1 LGHNA and CDR2 YNFKEQ. The CDR3 spells CASSQERSLNTEAFF. In DNA form, the CDR3 reads TGTGCCAGCAGCCAAGAGCGGAGTCTAAACACTGAAGCTTTCTTT.

CDR3 region: CASSPGTGGRGETQYF. CDR3 nucleotide sequence: TGTGCCAGCAGCCCCGGGACAGGGGGAAGAGGGGAGACCCAGTACTTC. The chain recombines TRBV11-3 with TRBJ2-5, with 11 positions matching TRBD1. This CDR3 comprises 16 residues. J was trimmed by 5 bases and V by 5 bases; bases with no gene match: 10. Germline CDR1 is SGHNT and CDR2 is YENEEA.

V is TRBV11-1 and J is TRBJ2-5, with 13 bases matching TRBD2. This CDR3 comprises 16 residues. Germline-derived CDR1 and CDR2 are SGHAT and FQDESV (reference sequence). Unmatched junction bases numbered 3, after V lost 4 bases and J lost 1 base. The CDR3 here is CASSSGTSGVQETQYF. CDR3 bases: TGTGCCAGCAGCTCCGGGACTAGCGGGGTCCAAGAGACCCAGTACTTC.

The chain links TRBV5-1 to TRBJ2-2; 16 positions match TRBD2. The germline CDR1 and CDR2 sequences are SGHRS and YFSETQ. CDR3 size: 19 residues. V lost 1 base to trimming and J lost 3 bases; unmatched junction nucleotides: 6. The CDR3 here is CASSLSGLAGGMDTGELFF. The CDR3 DNA reads as TGCGCCAGCAGCTTGTCGGGACTAGCGGGGGGGATGGACACCGGGGAGCTGTTTTTT. Complete variable domain (other parts from reference TRBV5-1 and TRBJ2-2): KAGVTQTPRYLIKTRGQQVTLSCSPISGHRSVSWYQQTPGQGLQFLFEYFSETQRNKGNFPGRFSGRQFSNSRSEMNVSTLELGDSALYLCASSLSGLAGGMDTGELFFGEGSRLTVL.